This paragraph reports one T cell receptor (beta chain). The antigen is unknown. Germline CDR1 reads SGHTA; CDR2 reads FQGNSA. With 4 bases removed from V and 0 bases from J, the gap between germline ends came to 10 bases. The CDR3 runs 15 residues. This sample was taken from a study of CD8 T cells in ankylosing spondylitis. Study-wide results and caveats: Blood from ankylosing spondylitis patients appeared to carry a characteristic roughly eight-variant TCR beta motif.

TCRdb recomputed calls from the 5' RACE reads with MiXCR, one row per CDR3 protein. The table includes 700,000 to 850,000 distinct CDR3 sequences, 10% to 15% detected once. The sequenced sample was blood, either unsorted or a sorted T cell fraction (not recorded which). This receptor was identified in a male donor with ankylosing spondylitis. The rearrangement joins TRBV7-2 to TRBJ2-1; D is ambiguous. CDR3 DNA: TGTGCCAGCAGCTCATTGGGTCGCTCCTACAATGAGCAGTTCTTC. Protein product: CASSSLGRSYNEQFF.